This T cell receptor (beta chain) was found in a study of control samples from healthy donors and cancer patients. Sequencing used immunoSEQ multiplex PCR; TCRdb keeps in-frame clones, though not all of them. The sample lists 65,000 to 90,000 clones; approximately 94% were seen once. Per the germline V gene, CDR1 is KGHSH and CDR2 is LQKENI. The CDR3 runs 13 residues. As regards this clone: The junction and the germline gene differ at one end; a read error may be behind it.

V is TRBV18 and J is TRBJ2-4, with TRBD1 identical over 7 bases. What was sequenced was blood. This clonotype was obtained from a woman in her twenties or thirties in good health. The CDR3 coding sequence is TGTGCCAGCCGCACACAGGAGAGGGGGCCTGATTGCTTC. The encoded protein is CASRTQERGPDCF.